The 9 T cell receptor beta chains given below trace back to one sample, sequenced in a study of tumor and adjacent non-tumor tissue in lung cancer (dated by TCRdb to between 2018 and 2020). Bulk unsorted tissue served as the source for RNA extraction, and RNA quality was assessed using a NanoDrop ND-1000 and an Agilent 2100. Normal lung samples were distant non-tumor tissue taken more than 3 cm from the tumor edge. Library creation used multiplex PCR. Sequencing took place on an Illumina HiSeq 2500. Following protocols modified from ARM-PCR, the researchers constructed TCRbeta libraries through three rounds of nested PCR with primers (Table S4). TCRdb trimmed public reads at Q25 via fastp, called clones via MiXCR and kept in-frame beta chains. Rows with a matching CDR3 protein are joined into one entry that keeps the most common DNA and genes. Present in this sample are roughly 70,000 distinct CDR3 sequences, roughly 75% of which were seen just once. 25% to 30% of the sample is in the top ten clones.

The sequencing input was distant non-tumor lung tissue. The receptors here all came from a woman in her forties or fifties with non-small cell lung cancer.

This chain connects TRBV20-1 to TRBJ2-3; 7 bases line up with TRBD1. Germline-derived CDR1 and CDR2 are DFQATT and SNEGSKA (reference sequence). The CDR3 runs 15 residues. Trimming cost V 7 bases and J 3 bases; bases outside gene matches: 13. CDR3 sequence reads: CSVPNRGFGTDTQYF. As DNA, the CDR3 is TGCAGTGTTCCAAACAGGGGCTTTGGAACAGATACGCAGTATTTT.

The gene calls are TRBV11-2 and TRBJ2-1, with 10 bases lining up with TRBD1. Germline CDR1 reads SGHAT; CDR2 reads FQNNGV. The CDR3 loop spans 13 amino acids. The V and J ends lost 8 bases and 8 bases, in that order; junction bases with no gene match: 6. CDR3 loop: CASWRTGGHEQFF. Here the CDR3 DNA reads TGTGCCAGCTGGAGGACAGGGGGACATGAGCAGTTCTTC.

As regards this clonotype: The CDR3 end shows no conserved phenylalanine or tryptophan, and so a read error is likely. The limits of the CDR3 on the DNA are not certain, so only TCRdb's listed CDR3 is given. The rearrangement joins TRBV20-1 to TRBJ1-1; no check of the table's D call, TRBD1, against the DNA was made. Germline V gene sequence: CDR1 DFQATT, CDR2 SNEGSKA (reference sequence). The length of the CDR3 is 10 amino acids, counting both ends. CDR3 loop: CSARGVRALI.

Comment on this clonotype: With a much larger clone just one base away, this may be a read error. The rearrangement links TRBV12-3 or TRBV12-4 to TRBJ1-6; D is perhaps TRBD1 (5 bases). The ends were cut back, 4 bases at V and 7 bases at J, with 11 bases in the middle. The CDR3 has 14 residues. In nucleotides, the CDR3 is TGTGCCAGCAGTTCATCAGGGTTCAATTCACCCCTCCACTTT. It yields the protein CASSSSGFNSPLHF.

The chain carries TRBV7-8 and TRBJ1-1; the D gene is possibly TRBD1 (5 bases). Trimming shortened V by 5 bases and J by 1 base, and 14 bases separated the two germline ends. The CDR3 consists of 15 residues. CDR1 and CDR2 (germline): SGHVS, FQNEAQ. The CDR3 sequence is CASSPRGGWNTEAFF. The CDR3 bases are TGTGCCAGCAGCCCGCGGGGGGGATGGAACACTGAAGCTTTCTTT. The full variable domain, with the rest looked up from reference TRBV7-8 and TRBJ1-1, is GAGVSQSPRYKVAKRGQDVALRCDPISGHVSLFWYQQALGQGPEFLTYFQNEAQLDKSGLPSDRFFAERPEGSVSTLKIQRTQQEDSAVYLCASSPRGGWNTEAFFGQGTRLTVV.

Notes on this clonotype: Since a much larger clone is just one base distant, this may be a read error. J is TRBJ2-1 and V is TRBV20-1; the match to TRBD2 covers 9 bases. The CDR3 sequence is 13 residues long. From germline, CDR1 is DFQATT and CDR2 SNEGSKA (reference sequence). Trimming removed 7 bases from V and 7 bases from J; junction bases left unmatched: 8. The CDR3 DNA reads TGCAGTGTTACACCGGGACTAGCAAATGAGCAGTTCTTC. Encoded protein: CSVTPGLANEQFF.

This clonotype has ten or more counts. This rearrangement joins TRBV28 to TRBJ2-3; a possible D gene is TRBD2 (6 bases). Per germline, CDR1 MDHEN and CDR2 SYDVKM. V dropped 3 bases and J dropped 2 bases, with 12 bases sitting between them. CDR3 length: 15 residues. The CDR3 region has the DNA TGTGCCAGCAGTTTTGAGACGGGACTCACAGATACGCAGTATTTT. It is translated as CASSFETGLTDTQYF. The full variable domain, in which reference TRBV28 and TRBJ2-3 provide the parts outside the CDR3, is DVKVTQSSRYLVKRTGEKVFLECVQDMDHENMFWYRQDPGLGLRLIYFSYDVKMKEKGDIPEGYSVSREKKERFSLILESASTNQTSMYLCASSFETGLTDTQYFGPGTRLTVL.

Concerning this clonotype itself: A single base separates this from a much larger clone, so it may be a read error. The J gene is TRBJ2-1, the V gene TRBV20-1; the D gene could be TRBD1 or TRBD2 (7 bases each). The CDR3 length is 15 residues. V lost 3 bases and J lost 8, with 20 bases in between. CDR1 is DFQATT, CDR2 SNEGSKA, per germline (reference sequence). The CDR3 reads CSASLKWGGGYEQFF. CDR3 nucleotides: TGCAGTGCTAGTCTAAAGTGGGGAGGGGGCTATGAGCAGTTCTTC.

In regard to this clonotype: An end of the junction differs from the germline gene, which may be a read error. V usage is TRBV4-3 and J usage is TRBJ2-1; D is uncertain. CDR1 is LGHNA and CDR2 is YSLEER in the germline V gene. The CDR3 extends over 22 amino acids. CDR3 loop: CASSRKPVGPRSQSLRGNEHFF. CDR3 DNA: TGCGCCAGCAGCCGAAAGCCGGTGGGTCCGAGATCACAGAGCCTGCGAGGCAATGAGCACTTCTTC.